This TCR beta chain was recorded in a study of radiation and T cells in renal cell carcinoma. Study-wide points: Baseline intratumoral clonotype presence is unknown without pretreatment biopsies. In blood, top tumor clones expanded by 2 weeks, shrinking by 4.

As to treatment: 15 Gy SBRT to primary tumor, nephrectomy 4 weeks later. The germline gives CDR1 MNHNS, CDR2 SASEGT. V was clipped by 4 bases and J by 6 bases, with 13 bases between them. The CDR3 sequence is 15 residues long. This table comes from immunoSEQ multiplex PCR, and its TCRdb copy is limited to in-frame clones, with some not included. The sample lists 15,000 or so clones, 50% occurring once. About this clone: Its antigen is still unknown.

The source material was tumor tissue, sampled from a patient whose treatment included radiotherapy and nephrectomy. The chain couples TRBV6-1 to TRBJ1-6; possible D gene TRBD1, 5 bases. The sequence derives from a woman aged 55 to 70 with renal cell carcinoma. This CDR3 reads CASSALDRSNSPLHF. CDR3 sequence (DNA): TGTGCCAGCAGTGCCTTAGACAGAAGTAATTCACCCCTCCACTTT.